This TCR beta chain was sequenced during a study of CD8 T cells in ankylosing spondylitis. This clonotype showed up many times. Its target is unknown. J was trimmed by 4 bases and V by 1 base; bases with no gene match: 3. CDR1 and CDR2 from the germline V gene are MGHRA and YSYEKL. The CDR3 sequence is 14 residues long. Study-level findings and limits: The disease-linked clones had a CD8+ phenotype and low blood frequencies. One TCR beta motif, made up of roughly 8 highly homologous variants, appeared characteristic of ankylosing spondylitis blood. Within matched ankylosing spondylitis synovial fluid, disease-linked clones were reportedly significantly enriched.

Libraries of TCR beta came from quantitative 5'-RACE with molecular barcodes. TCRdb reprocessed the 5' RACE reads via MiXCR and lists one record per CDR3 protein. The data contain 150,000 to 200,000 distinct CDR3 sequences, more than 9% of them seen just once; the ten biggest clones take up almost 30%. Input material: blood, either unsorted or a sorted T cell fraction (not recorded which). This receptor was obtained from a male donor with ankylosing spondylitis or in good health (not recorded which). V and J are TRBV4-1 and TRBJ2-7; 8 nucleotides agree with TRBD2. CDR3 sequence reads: CASSQVGLAYEQYF. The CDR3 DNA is TGCGCCAGCAGCCAAGTAGGACTAGCTTACGAGCAGTACTTC.